This T cell receptor (beta chain) is from a study of blood T cell repertoires in COVID-19. Sequencing was performed with immunoSEQ multiplex PCR; in TCRdb, only in-frame clones are kept and a portion is missing. This sample has around 250,000 clones, with about nine tenths found just once. The junction had 7 bases not matched to a gene; V was cut back by 2 bases and J by 15 bases. Germline-derived CDR1 and CDR2 are SNHLY and FYNNEI. The CDR3 length is 13 residues. Cohorts were determined from participant-reported clinical history. The chain uses TRBV2 and TRBJ2-1; 10 nucleotides agree with TRBD2. The sequencing input was PBMCs or T cells enriched from blood (not recorded which). The receptor's source is a woman in her thirties or forties with acute COVID-19. Here the CDR3 DNA reads TGTGCCAGCAGTGAACTAAGTCTAGCGGGAGTGTTCTTC. Translating gives CASSELSLAGVFF.